The 32 T cell receptor beta chains below come from one sample, sequenced in a study of glioma-infiltrating T cells (dated by TCRdb to 2015 to 2016). The listed sequencing device is Illumina MiSeq. The iRepertoire nested amplicon-rescue multiplex PCR (arm-PCR) platform was used to amplify TCR alpha and beta CDR3 regions from RNA. Using fastp trimming at Q25 and MiXCR clonotype assembly, TCRdb reanalyzed the public sequencing data and kept in-frame beta chains. Every CDR3 protein is listed once, alongside the most common genes and DNA of its rows. This sample has about 140,000 distinct CDR3 sequences in its table, and more than 35% of those were observed once. The ten largest account for roughly 20% of the sample. The sample was glioma tissue, nonneoplastic brain tissue, or PBMCs (not recorded which). These receptors were obtained from a human donor with low-grade glioma or glioblastoma, undergoing nonglioma brain surgery, or in good health (not recorded which).

The chain is built from TRBV6-2 or TRBV6-3 and TRBJ1-2; D is unresolved. CDR1 and CDR2 (germline): MNHEY, SVGEGT. The CDR3 sequence is 14 residues long. V lost 8 bases to trimming and J lost 4 bases, with 17 bases between them. CDR3 amino acids: CASGAEPGSYGYTF. The CDR3 DNA is TGTGCCAGCGGTGCGGAACCAGGTTCCTATGGCTACACCTTC.

This rearrangement joins TRBV10-3 to TRBJ1-3, with D unclear. The ends were cut back, 2 bases at V and 0 bases at J, with 5 bases in the middle. Germline-derived CDR1 and CDR2 are ENHRY and SYGVKD. The length of the CDR3 is 14 residues. CDR3 nucleotides: TGTGCCATCAGTGAGGGGTCCTCTGGAAACACCATATATTTT. Residues: CAISEGSSGNTIYF.

There are a few counts of this clonotype. V gene TRBV2 combines with J gene TRBJ2-5, with TRBD1 identical over 7 bases. V shed 4 bases, J shed 2 bases, and the junction held 7 bases outside the gene matches. Germline assignment: CDR1 SNHLY and CDR2 FYNNEI. The CDR3 contains 15 residues. The CDR3, as DNA: TGTGCCAGCAGTGTAAGACAGGGATTACAAGAGACCCAGTACTTC. Translating gives CASSVRQGLQETQYF.

Remarks on this clonotype: An end of the junction differs from the germline gene, which may be a read error. The chain carries TRBV7-9 and TRBJ2-7; D uncertain. Germline lookup yields CDR1 SEHNR and CDR2 FQNEAQ (reference sequence). The CDR3 loop spans 14 amino acids. The chain's CDR3 is CASSLRGNSYEKYF. The DNA of the CDR3 is TGTGCCAGCAGCTTACGCGGAAATTCCTACGAGAAGTACTTC.

The gene calls are TRBV27 and TRBJ2-7; weak D call: TRBD1 (5 bases). CDR3 size: 15 residues. Germline V gene lookup returns CDR1 MNHEY and CDR2 SMNVEV (reference sequence). Trimming removed 6 bases from V and 6 bases from J, with 21 bases in between. The CDR3 coding sequence is TGTGCCAGCAGGTCCCGGGTGGGCAGGGTCCCCGAGCAGTACTTC. It encodes CASRSRVGRVPEQYF.

Comments on this clonotype: Germline is not matched at one junction end, which may reflect a read error. The CDR3 region has the DNA TGTGCCAGAAGTTATACACTGAACACTGAGGCTTTCTTT. Its translation is CARSYTLNTEAFF. The genes are TRBV27 and TRBJ1-1; D gene ambiguous. The CDR3 contains 13 residues. CDR1 and CDR2 from the germline V gene are MNHEY and SMNVEV (reference sequence).

Concerning this clonotype itself: A junction boundary mismatches the germline segment, possibly from a read error. The chain carries TRBV7-2 and TRBJ1-1; D not resolved. The CDR3 runs 16 residues. Germline CDR1 and CDR2: SGHTA and FQGNSA. The DNA for the CDR3 is TGTGCCAGCAGCGCGCGCGGGAGAATGATGAACAATGAAGCTTTCTTT. Translated, it gives CASSARGRMMNNEAFF.

V usage is TRBV28 and J usage is TRBJ2-7; 8 bases line up with TRBD1. This CDR3 has 16 residues. CDR1 is MDHEN, CDR2 SYDVKM, per germline. J gave up 3 bases and V 6 bases, and 13 bases lay outside the gene matches. CDR3 DNA: TGTGCCAGCAGCTCATCGGGCCAGGGGGCATTCTACGAGCAGTACTTC. Translating it yields CASSSSGQGAFYEQYF.

This clonotype was found a few times. This chain joins TRBV6-6 and TRBJ1-5; 7 bases line up with TRBD1. The CDR3 consists of 18 residues. Germline V gene lookup returns CDR1 MNHNY and CDR2 SVGAGI (reference sequence). V trimming: 2 bases; J trimming: 4 bases; junction bases outside the gene matches: 14. The CDR3 sequence: CASSYVSPGQTRNQPQHF. The CDR3 coding sequence is TGTGCCAGCAGTTACGTATCTCCGGGACAGACAAGAAATCAGCCCCAGCATTTT.

V usage is TRBV6-2 or TRBV6-3 and J usage is TRBJ2-3; a possible D gene is TRBD2 (6 bases). V lost 0 bases and J lost 4, with 14 bases in between. Germline CDR1 and CDR2: MNHEY and SVGEGT. This CDR3 spans 16 amino acids. CDR3 sequence reads: CASSYSTGVSADTQYF. CDR3 DNA sequence: TGTGCCAGCAGTTACTCGACGGGAGTTAGCGCAGATACGCAGTATTTT.

Only a few counts were recorded for this clonotype. This rearrangement joins TRBV6-1 to TRBJ1-5; D is undetermined. Germline-derived CDR1 and CDR2 are MNHNS and SASEGT. V shed 3 bases and J shed 0 bases, with 6 bases lying between them. The CDR3 runs to 14 residues. CDR3 loop: CASSEGNSNQPQHF. The CDR3 DNA reads TGTGCCAGCAGTGAGGGTAATAGCAATCAGCCCCAGCATTTT.

This clonotype was found a few times. The gene calls are TRBV20-1 and TRBJ1-1; weak D call: TRBD1 (6 bases). This CDR3 has 12 residues. CDR1 is DFQATT and CDR2 is SNEGSKA in the germline V gene (reference sequence). Trimming took 6 bases from V and 10 from J, leaving 18 bases between them. The CDR3 region is CSAIHRQARAFF. Here the CDR3 DNA reads TGCAGTGCCATTCATCGACAGGCCAGAGCTTTCTTT.

The V and J genes are TRBV2 and TRBJ2-4; 13 bases map to TRBD2. Germline CDR1 and CDR2: SNHLY and FYNNEI. There are 17 residues in the CDR3. Trimming removed 6 bases from V and 6 bases from J; junction bases left unmatched: 11. The CDR3 bases are TGTGCCAGCAGCGCACAGCCGGGACTAGCGGGGAGAAACATTCAGTACTTC. Amino acids: CASSAQPGLAGRNIQYF.

The rearrangement joins TRBV20-1 to TRBJ1-1, with D unclear. V lost 5 bases to trimming and J lost 10 bases, with 17 bases between them. Germline lookup yields CDR1 DFQATT and CDR2 SNEGSKA (reference sequence). This CDR3 has 12 amino acids. DNA for the CDR3: TGCAGTGCTGGACGTGCTATGAGTGTAGCTTTCTTT. Its translation: CSAGRAMSVAFF.

The chain joins TRBV19 to TRBJ1-1; D might be TRBD1 (5 bases). The CDR3 spans 14 residues. Germline V gene sequence: CDR1 LNHDA, CDR2 SQIVND (reference sequence). The V gene lost 9 bases and the J gene lost 0 bases, with 14 bases spanning the gap. CDR3 coding DNA: TGTGCCAGCGCTTCACAGGTGATGAACACTGAAGCTTTCTTT. This translates into CASASQVMNTEAFF.

V is TRBV4-3 and J is TRBJ2-1; D uncertain. The end of the DNA is better explained by TRBJ2-7, so the J call may be wrong. Germline CDR1 and CDR2: LGHNA and YSLEER. This CDR3 contains 14 residues. This chain's CDR3 is CASSQDIHANEQYF. CDR3 DNA: TGCGCCAGCAGCCAAGATATACACGCCAATGAGCAGTACTTC.

This clonotype has just a few counts. Here the CDR3 reads CASDDRDNGNTEAFF. In nucleotides, the CDR3 is TGTGCCAGTGACGACAGGGACAATGGGAACACTGAAGCTTTCTTT. The rearrangement uses TRBV19 and TRBJ1-1; 7 positions match TRBD1. The trim removed 8 bases at V and 1 base at J, leaving 10 bases unmatched. Looked up from germline, CDR1 is LNHDA and CDR2 is SQIVND (reference sequence). The CDR3 is 15 residues long.

This clonotype has just a few counts. J is TRBJ1-1 and V is TRBV6-2 or TRBV6-3; tentatively, D is TRBD1 (5 bases). V lost 6 bases and J lost 4, with 15 bases in between. The CDR3 totals 14 residues. CDR1 and CDR2 from the germline V gene are MNHEY and SVGEGT. CDR3: CASRSQGWGTEAFF. The CDR3 nucleotides are TGTGCCAGCAGATCCCAGGGCTGGGGCACTGAAGCTTTCTTT.

V is TRBV24-1 and J is TRBJ2-7; 8 bases map to TRBD2. The CDR3 is made up of 15 amino acids. Germline V CDR1 and CDR2: KGHDR, SFDVKD. V shed 3 bases and J 5 bases; nucleotides not matched to a gene: 8. CDR3 nucleotides: TGTGCCACCAGTGATGCCGGGACTAGAATGCACGAGCAGTACTTC. Translation gives CATSDAGTRMHEQYF.

For this clonotype: Germline is not matched at one junction end, which may reflect a read error. The chain has TRBV28 and TRBJ2-5; D unresolved. The CDR3 covers 12 residues. From germline, CDR1 is MDHEN and CDR2 SYDVKM. The CDR3 sequence is CASSPRSETQYF. Written as DNA, the CDR3 is TGTGCCAGCAGCCCTAGGTCAGAGACCCAATACTTC.

This clonotype has more than one count but fewer than ten. The rearrangement links TRBV7-2 to TRBJ2-7; no firm D call. Germline V CDR1 and CDR2: SGHTA, FQGNSA. CDR3 size: 13 residues. V dropped 4 bases and J dropped 2 bases, with 9 bases sitting between them. CDR3 nucleotide sequence: TGTGCCAGCAGCTACGACGAAGCCTACGAGCAGTACTTC. This gives the protein CASSYDEAYEQYF.

This clonotype was observed a single time. The gene calls are TRBV6-2 or TRBV6-3 and TRBJ2-1; 10 bases line up with TRBD2. Trimming at V came to 2 bases and at J to 6 bases, leaving 7 bases not matched to a gene. Germline V gene lookup returns CDR1 MNHEY and CDR2 SVGEGT. The CDR3 is made up of 16 amino acids. The CDR3 region has the DNA TGTGCCAGCAGTTACACGGCACTAGCGGGAATCAATGAGCAGTTCTTC. Protein product: CASSYTALAGINEQFF.

The chain employs TRBV12-3 or TRBV12-4 and TRBJ2-2; D is possibly TRBD1 (6 bases). Trimming cost V 5 bases and J 5 bases, with 12 bases left between them. The CDR3 totals 14 residues. The CDR3 here is CASSRTVKTGELFF. The DNA of the CDR3 is TGTGCCAGCAGTCGGACAGTCAAGACCGGGGAGCTGTTTTTT.

This clonotype was seen only a few times. This chain uses TRBV20-1 with TRBJ2-7; D unclear. The germline CDR1 and CDR2 sequences are DFQATT and SNEGSKA (reference sequence). This CDR3 has 15 residues. V gave up 0 bases and J gave up 0 bases, with 12 bases separating them. DNA for the CDR3: TGCAGTGCTAGAGACCCCACATACTCCTCCTACGAGCAGTACTTC. This gives the protein CSARDPTYSSYEQYF.

The rearrangement uses TRBV20-1 and TRBJ1-4; 12 bases line up with TRBD1. CDR3 length: 19 residues. CDR1 is DFQATT and CDR2 is SNEGSKA in the germline V gene (reference sequence). V was pared by 0 bases and J by 8 bases, with 16 bases of the junction left unmatched. The CDR3 protein is CSARDPLSRGDRGQEKLFF. The CDR3 nucleotides read TGCAGTGCTAGAGATCCCCTCTCGCGAGGGGACAGGGGGCAGGAAAAACTGTTTTTT.

This clonotype was observed a few times. V is TRBV6-1 and J is TRBJ2-7; 7 nucleotides align to TRBD2. The length of the CDR3 is 13 residues. The germline gives CDR1 MNHNS, CDR2 SASEGT. V lost 8 bases and J lost 0; bases outside the gene matches: 4. The CDR3, as DNA: TGTGCCAGCGTCGCGGGGGACTCCTACGAGCAGTACTTC. Protein: CASVAGDSYEQYF.

V and J are TRBV5-1 and TRBJ1-1; D remains ambiguous. The CDR3 is made up of 15 amino acids. CDR1 and CDR2 from the germline V gene are SGHRS and YFSETQ. Trimming removed 0 bases from V and 4 bases from J, with 13 bases in between. CDR3 protein: CASSLESLSSTEAFF. The CDR3 nucleotides read TGCGCCAGCAGCTTGGAATCCCTCTCCAGCACTGAAGCTTTCTTT.

This clonotype came up a few times. The gene calls are TRBV6-1 and TRBJ2-3; 8 bases align to TRBD1. Germline CDR1 is MNHNS and CDR2 is SASEGT. CDR3 length equals 15 residues. V trimming: 6 bases; J trimming: 0 bases; junction bases outside the gene matches: 5. CDR3 in amino acids: CASRLRQGSTDTQYF. Written as DNA, the CDR3 is TGTGCCAGCAGACTCAGACAGGGGAGCACAGATACGCAGTATTTT.

V is TRBV7-2 and J is TRBJ2-5; D remains unclear. Trimming pared 4 bases from V and 5 bases from J, leaving 11 bases between. Germline CDR1 and CDR2: SGHTA and FQGNSA. CDR3 length equals 13 residues. CDR3 bases: TGTGCCAGCAGCTCCCTAGAAGGGGAGACCCAGTACTTC. It yields the protein CASSSLEGETQYF.

This chain connects TRBV7-2 to TRBJ1-1, with D possibly being TRBD1 (5 bases). The CDR3 consists of 13 residues. The germline V gene has CDR1 SGHTA and CDR2 FQGNSA. V gave up 2 bases and J gave up 5 bases, with 9 bases separating them. The CDR3 reads CASSLKAGTEAFF. CDR3 coding DNA: TGTGCCAGCAGCTTAAAAGCAGGGACTGAAGCTTTCTTT.

V usage is TRBV28 and J usage is TRBJ2-1; no definite D call. Germline CDR1 MDHEN, CDR2 SYDVKM. V was pared by 3 bases and J by 7 bases, with 7 bases between. CDR3 length: 12 amino acids. The CDR3 DNA is TGTGCCAGCAGTTTGGAAGCGAATGAGCAGTTCTTC. This encodes CASSLEANEQFF.

The gene calls are TRBV7-9 and TRBJ2-3; D remains ambiguous. V was shortened by 7 bases and J by 0 bases, with 11 bases between the two germline ends. The CDR3 is made up of 14 amino acids. Germline values: CDR1 SEHNR, CDR2 FQNEAQ (reference sequence). CDR3 loop: CASTGEQSTDTQYF. Written as DNA, the CDR3 is TGTGCCAGCACCGGAGAGCAAAGCACAGATACGCAGTATTTT.